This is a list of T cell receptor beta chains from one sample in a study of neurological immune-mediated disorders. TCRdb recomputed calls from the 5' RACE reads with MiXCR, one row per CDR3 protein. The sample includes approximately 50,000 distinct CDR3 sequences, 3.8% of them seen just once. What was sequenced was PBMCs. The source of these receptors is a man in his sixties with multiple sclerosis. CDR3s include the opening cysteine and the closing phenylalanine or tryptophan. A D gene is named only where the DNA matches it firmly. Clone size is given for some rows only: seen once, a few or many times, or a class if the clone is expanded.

CDR3nt: TGTGCCAGCAGTTTAAGGGAGACAGATACGCAGTATTTT
CDR3aa: CASSLRETDTQYF
j_gene: TRBJ2-3
v_gene: TRBV6-5
d_gene: -
len: 13
abundance: many

CDR3nt: TGTGCCAGCAGTTACGCAGATCAGCCCCAGCATTTT
CDR3aa: CASSYADQPQHF
j_gene: TRBJ1-5
v_gene: TRBV5-6
d_gene: -
len: 12
abundance: many

CDR3nt: TGTGCCAGCAGCTTAGAGGGAGGTCAGAACTTCAACTACGAGCAGTACTTC
CDR3aa: CASSLEGGQNFNYEQYF
j_gene: TRBJ2-7
v_gene: TRBV7-8
d_gene: -
len: 17
abundance: many

CDR3nt: TGTGCCAGCAGCTTAGGAAGCGGGAGGGGGGAGACCCAGTACTTC
CDR3aa: CASSLGSGRGETQYF
j_gene: TRBJ2-5
v_gene: TRBV7-7
d_gene: TRBD2
len: 15
abundance: -

CDR3nt: TGTGCCAGCAGTCGGACTAGCGCGATCTACGAGCAGTACTTC
CDR3aa: CASSRTSAIYEQYF
j_gene: TRBJ2-7
v_gene: TRBV12-3/TRBV12-4
d_gene: TRBD2
len: 14
abundance: -

CDR3nt: TGCGCCAGCAGCCAGGCCCTAGCGTCGACCTACGAGCAGTACTTC
CDR3aa: CASSQALASTYEQYF
j_gene: TRBJ2-7
v_gene: TRBV5-1
d_gene: -
len: 15
abundance: many

CDR3nt: TGTGCCAGCTCACCTGGACAGAGTGAAGCTTTCTTT
CDR3aa: CASSPGQSEAFF
j_gene: TRBJ1-1
v_gene: TRBV18
d_gene: -
len: 12
abundance: few

CDR3nt: TGTGCCATCAGTGTGGGTGGATCCTACGAGCAGTACTTC
CDR3aa: CAISVGGSYEQYF
j_gene: TRBJ2-7
v_gene: TRBV10-3
d_gene: -
len: 13
abundance: many

CDR3nt: TGTGCCAGCAGCCAGAAGAGTGGGGAAAGGGCTTTCTTT
CDR3aa: CASSQKSGERAFF
j_gene: TRBJ1-1
v_gene: TRBV3-1
d_gene: -
len: 13
abundance: few

CDR3nt: TGTGCCAGCAGCCGACAGGGAGCGGGCGAGCAGTACTTC
CDR3aa: CASSRQGAGEQYF
j_gene: TRBJ2-7
v_gene: TRBV7-2
d_gene: -
len: 13
abundance: many

CDR3nt: TGCAGTGCTAGACTGAGGGATGGGTCAGACTATGGCTACACCTTC
CDR3aa: CSARLRDGSDYGYTF
j_gene: TRBJ1-2
v_gene: TRBV20-1
d_gene: -
len: 15
abundance: many

CDR3nt: TGTGCCAGCAGCTTACCTTCAGGGGCGGGGAACATTCAGTACTTC
CDR3aa: CASSLPSGAGNIQYF
j_gene: TRBJ2-4
v_gene: TRBV7-9
d_gene: -
len: 15
abundance: few

CDR3nt: TGCAGTGCTTGGACCTACGAGCAGTACTTC
CDR3aa: CSAWTYEQYF
j_gene: TRBJ2-7
v_gene: TRBV20-1
d_gene: -
len: 10
abundance: many

CDR3nt: TGCAGTGCTAGGGCGGTAACCAACACTGAAGCTTTCTTT
CDR3aa: CSARAVTNTEAFF
j_gene: TRBJ1-1
v_gene: TRBV20-1
d_gene: -
len: 13
abundance: many

CDR3nt: TGCAGTGCTAGGCCCCGGGCGGGTAGTCGGACCGGGGAGCTGTTTTTT
CDR3aa: CSARPRAGSRTGELFF
j_gene: TRBJ2-2
v_gene: TRBV20-1
d_gene: -
len: 16
abundance: many

CDR3nt: TGTGCCACCAGGGCCGGGGGAATGAACACCGGGGAGCTGTTTTTT
CDR3aa: CATRAGGMNTGELFF
j_gene: TRBJ2-2
v_gene: TRBV10-3
d_gene: -
len: 15
abundance: many

CDR3nt: TGTGCCTTACCGGGGACAGGTGGAGCTTTCTTT
CDR3aa: CALPGTGGAFF
j_gene: TRBJ1-1
v_gene: TRBV7-9
d_gene: TRBD1
len: 11
abundance: few

CDR3nt: TGCAGTGCTATGGATTACACTGAAGCTTTCTTT
CDR3aa: CSAMDYTEAFF
j_gene: TRBJ1-1
v_gene: TRBV20-1
d_gene: -
len: 11
abundance: many

CDR3nt: TGCGCCAGCAGCCGAGGCACAGCTGGGAACACTGAAGCTTTCTTT
CDR3aa: CASSRGTAGNTEAFF
j_gene: TRBJ1-1
v_gene: TRBV5-1
d_gene: -
len: 15
abundance: many

CDR3nt: TGCAGCGTTGAAGGGGGGGTGGACACTGAAGCTTTCTTT
CDR3aa: CSVEGGVDTEAFF
j_gene: TRBJ1-1
v_gene: TRBV29-1
d_gene: -
len: 13
abundance: -

CDR3nt: TGTGCCAGCAGTTTCTCAGGGTCGGACGAGCAGTACTTC
CDR3aa: CASSFSGSDEQYF
j_gene: TRBJ2-7
v_gene: TRBV27
d_gene: -
len: 13
abundance: many

CDR3nt: TGTGCCAGCAGTAGCACAGGGACGTACGACACTGAAGCTTTCTTT
CDR3aa: CASSSTGTYDTEAFF
j_gene: TRBJ1-1
v_gene: TRBV6-6
d_gene: -
len: 15
abundance: many

CDR3nt: TGTGCCAGCGGCCATAATTCACCCCTCCACTTT
CDR3aa: CASGHNSPLHF
j_gene: TRBJ1-6
v_gene: TRBV3-1
d_gene: -
len: 11
abundance: -

CDR3nt: TGTGCCAGCAGCTTTCCAGGGGAGGCTCATCGTGGCTACACCTTC
CDR3aa: CASSFPGEAHRGYTF
j_gene: TRBJ1-2
v_gene: TRBV7-9
d_gene: -
len: 15
abundance: many

CDR3nt: TGTGCCAGCAGTTTAAGCGCTAGCGGGAGATGGGAGCAGTACTTC
CDR3aa: CASSLSASGRWEQYF
j_gene: TRBJ2-7
v_gene: TRBV12-3/TRBV12-4
d_gene: TRBD2
len: 15
abundance: many

CDR3nt: TGCGCCAGCAGCTTGGCTCCGGGACAGGGCTCTGGCTACACCTTC
CDR3aa: CASSLAPGQGSGYTF
j_gene: TRBJ1-2
v_gene: TRBV5-1
d_gene: TRBD1
len: 15
abundance: many

CDR3nt: TGTGCCAGCAGTTACTCGGGCCCCTCTGGAAACACCATATATTTT
CDR3aa: CASSYSGPSGNTIYF
j_gene: TRBJ1-3
v_gene: TRBV6-5
d_gene: -
len: 15
abundance: many

CDR3nt: TGCAGTGCTAGAAAGCCTGGCCAAGAGACCCAGTACTTC
CDR3aa: CSARKPGQETQYF
j_gene: TRBJ2-5
v_gene: TRBV20-1
d_gene: -
len: 13
abundance: many

CDR3nt: TGCAGTGCTAGCTCCCTCATGGGGCAGACCCAAGAGACCCAGTACTTC
CDR3aa: CSASSLMGQTQETQYF
j_gene: TRBJ2-5
v_gene: TRBV20-1
d_gene: -
len: 16
abundance: many

CDR3nt: TGTGCCAGCAGTTATTCACATGTGAGCTTCTACGAGCAGTACTTC
CDR3aa: CASSYSHVSFYEQYF
j_gene: TRBJ2-7
v_gene: TRBV6-5
d_gene: -
len: 15
abundance: many

CDR3nt: TGCGCCAGCAGCTTGGATTACGGTGAGCAGTTCTTC
CDR3aa: CASSLDYGEQFF
j_gene: TRBJ2-1
v_gene: TRBV5-1
d_gene: -
len: 12
abundance: few

CDR3nt: TGTGCCAGCAGCCCGCGGGGGGCTGGCGGCACAGATACGCAGTATTTT
CDR3aa: CASSPRGAGGTDTQYF
j_gene: TRBJ2-3
v_gene: TRBV13
d_gene: TRBD2
len: 16
abundance: many

CDR3nt: TGTGCCAGCAGTTTATCGAACACCGGGGAGCTGTTTTTT
CDR3aa: CASSLSNTGELFF
j_gene: TRBJ2-2
v_gene: TRBV27
d_gene: -
len: 13
abundance: many

CDR3nt: TGTGCCGCCAGGACTAGCGGGGGCACAGATACGCAGTATTTT
CDR3aa: CAARTSGGTDTQYF
j_gene: TRBJ2-3
v_gene: TRBV10-3
d_gene: TRBD2
len: 14
abundance: many

CDR3nt: TGTGCCAGTGGGGCCCAGGGATCCCTATCAAGGGAGCAGTACTTC
CDR3aa: CASGAQGSLSREQYF
j_gene: TRBJ2-7
v_gene: TRBV7-2
d_gene: -
len: 15
abundance: many

CDR3nt: TGTGCCACCAGCAGAGGGACAGCCCTCTCCTACGAGCAGTACTTC
CDR3aa: CATSRGTALSYEQYF
j_gene: TRBJ2-7
v_gene: TRBV15
d_gene: -
len: 15
abundance: -

CDR3nt: TGTGCCACCGAGACGGGACAGGGGGCTTCGGAGCAGTACTTC
CDR3aa: CATETGQGASEQYF
j_gene: TRBJ2-7
v_gene: TRBV15
d_gene: TRBD1
len: 14
abundance: many

CDR3nt: TGCGCCAGCAGCGAGGGACAGGGCAAAAACTATGGCTACACCTTC
CDR3aa: CASSEGQGKNYGYTF
j_gene: TRBJ1-2
v_gene: TRBV5-1
d_gene: TRBD1
len: 15
abundance: many

CDR3nt: TGTGCCACCAGCAGGGGTGACAGGGGGCGGTCGGATACGCAGTATTTT
CDR3aa: CATSRGDRGRSDTQYF
j_gene: TRBJ2-3
v_gene: TRBV15
d_gene: TRBD1
len: 16
abundance: many

CDR3nt: TGTGCCAGCAGTTACGTTCAGGTGGGGACTGAAGCTTTCTTT
CDR3aa: CASSYVQVGTEAFF
j_gene: TRBJ1-1
v_gene: TRBV6-6
d_gene: -
len: 14
abundance: many

CDR3nt: TGCGCCAGCAGCTTGACGTCAGAAGCGCCCCAGCATTTT
CDR3aa: CASSLTSEAPQHF
j_gene: TRBJ1-5
v_gene: TRBV5-1
d_gene: -
len: 13
abundance: many

CDR3nt: TGTGCCAGCAGCCCCGGACTAGGTTCCGAGCAGTACTTC
CDR3aa: CASSPGLGSEQYF
j_gene: TRBJ2-7
v_gene: TRBV7-3
d_gene: TRBD2
len: 13
abundance: many

CDR3nt: TGCGCCAGCAGGTCCGGGACAGATTTCTCCTACGAGCAGTACTTC
CDR3aa: CASRSGTDFSYEQYF
j_gene: TRBJ2-7
v_gene: TRBV10-2
d_gene: TRBD1
len: 15
abundance: many

CDR3nt: TGCGCCAGCAGAGAAGCGGGGGATGGCTACACCTTC
CDR3aa: CASREAGDGYTF
j_gene: TRBJ1-2
v_gene: TRBV5-1
d_gene: -
len: 12
abundance: many

CDR3nt: TGTGCCAGCAGCCCTTCGACAGGGAGGAATGAGCAGTTCTTC
CDR3aa: CASSPSTGRNEQFF
j_gene: TRBJ2-1
v_gene: TRBV5-5
d_gene: -
len: 14
abundance: many

CDR3nt: TGCGCCAGCAGGCTGCCGGGGGCCAACACCGGGGAGCTGTTTTTT
CDR3aa: CASRLPGANTGELFF
j_gene: TRBJ2-2
v_gene: TRBV5-1
d_gene: -
len: 15
abundance: many

CDR3nt: TGTGCCAGCAGCGGCGGAGAGGCGGAGACCCAGTACTTC
CDR3aa: CASSGGEAETQYF
j_gene: TRBJ2-5
v_gene: TRBV5-5
d_gene: -
len: 13
abundance: many

CDR3nt: TGTGCCAGCAGCCACAACCCCAGACGGACAGGGGGCTCTGGCTACACCTTC
CDR3aa: CASSHNPRRTGGSGYTF
j_gene: TRBJ1-2
v_gene: TRBV5-5
d_gene: TRBD1
len: 17
abundance: many